The TCR beta chain described here comes from a study of cytomegalovirus exposure and HLA in healthy donors (dated by TCRdb to the late 2010s). Regarding the study in general: In an earlier analysis of some 610 of the donors, 276 Gb of sequence data and 117 million unique TCR beta sequences from about 179 million T cells were reported. To study patterns of TCR occurrence, a later analysis re-analyzed previously published TCR beta repertoires from under 750 donors and added high-resolution HLA genotyping. HLA typing included class I and class II loci at four-digit resolution. Four to six DR-DQ haplotypes were handled as single units for association and clustering because linkage in the cohort was strong. In addition to the first cohort of 666 subjects, a separate validation cohort of 120 different subjects was used. In the later analysis, no new phenotypic data were used to find candidate immune exposures; instead, reliance was placed on TCR beta sequences and their occurrence across donors. Every repertoire in the discovery cohort had been generated on one and the same sequencing platform. The study aimed to test whether cataloging public T cell receptors could reveal signatures of past pathogen exposure. To predict cytomegalovirus infection status, the study brought together high-throughput TCR immunosequencing, statistical association of individual TCRs with disease status, and machine learning. An early release covering just under 650 HLA-typed donors comprised roughly 300 gigabases of sequencing data and around 85 million unique TCR sequences. An earlier analysis of 587 of the donors used high-throughput TCR beta sequencing to judge whether each TCR beta V gene segment behaved as functional or pseudogenic. The number of donors typed differed by locus, with about 629-640 for A, B, C, DRB1 and DQB1, more than 500 for DQA1, some 570 for DPA1, and some 470 for DPB1. A later genetic analysis took genome-wide SNP genotypes for about 55% of the 666 donors and used that subset as a discovery cohort. The study profiled the T cell repertoires of around 700 subjects by immunosequencing and related them to cytomegalovirus serostatus. Donor age, sex, ethnicity and CMV serostatus were collected together with the repertoire data. Of the 398 genotyped donors, 81% fell in the genetic ancestry cluster associated with self-reported Caucasian donors. Across some 400 genotyped donors of the cohort, an average of roughly 250,000 unique TCR beta nucleotide sequences per donor were sequenced, and roughly a sixth of those sequences were non-productive.

The cohort was made up of several hundred healthy bone marrow donors. All cohort members were sampled while nominally healthy, although unrecorded immune exposures were likely present. The donor tested CMV seropositive, placing the donor among the 289 seropositive members of the cohort. Every donor gave a peripheral blood sample, and the peripheral blood mononuclear cells from that sample were used for TCR beta sequencing. Genomic DNA extraction from the blood cell samples was performed with the Qiagen DNeasy Blood Extraction Kit. Turning to this clone: No cognate antigen has been identified for it. The sample holds no much larger clone one base away, and base qualities are not on file.

Library construction relied on the immunoSEQ multiplex PCR assay. For the multiplex PCR, a mixture combining 60 forward primers for TCR Vbeta segments and 13 reverse primers for TCR Jbeta segments was used. Amplification of the CDR3 region of rearranged TCR beta genes was performed with a multiplex PCR assay on genomic DNA. The amplified TCR beta libraries were sequenced on the Illumina HiSeq System as 87-base-pair reads. The paper's data handling went like this. A later analysis tallied about 77 million unique TCR beta chains across the 600 to 700 repertoires, and approximately 12 million of those chains were shared by two or more donors. To remove PCR and sequencing errors, raw reads were error-corrected and collapsed into unique sequences using a nearest-neighbor algorithm that merged closely related sequences. CDR3 sequences were aligned to IMGT reference sequences to assign V, D and J gene segments. For a sequence to be retained, a match of at least six nucleotides to both a V gene segment and a J gene segment was required. A rearrangement counted as productive if the CDR3 had no stop codons and remained in frame with V and J, and every other rearrangement counted as non-productive. CDR3 was defined according to IMGT convention as the region running from the second conserved V-encoded cysteine to the conserved J-encoded phenylalanine. Sequences without an unambiguous match to a single V gene segment were excluded from the earlier analysis of 500 to 700 of the donors. In an earlier analysis of about 590 of the donors, a V segment was called functional when productive rearrangements were above 56.7%, and segregating when the standard deviation between donors exceeded 5%. A statistical classification framework was built for diagnosing cytomegalovirus status from the catalog of TCR beta chain sequences. In a later analysis, TCR nucleotide sequences were compared against IMGT/GENE-DB human TR gene sequences so that V and J genes could be assigned. The TCRdist pipeline was used in a later analysis to assign CDR3 sequences and most-parsimonious VDJ recombination scenarios. In a later analysis, each TCR beta chain was defined by its CDR3 amino acid sequence together with its V-gene family, and reads lacking a unique V-gene family were excluded. As a way to deal with suspected cross-contamination and a sequencing artifact, a later analysis dropped 592 nucleotide sequences that were highly shared and had low generation probability. In a later analysis, a clonal expansion index was calculated for each public chain from normalized within-repertoire ranks of inferred template counts. A later analysis computed generation probabilities with a VDJ recombination model fitted to out-of-frame rearrangements, and checked the results against IGoR. A later analysis scored TCR-TCR, TCR-HLA and TCR-CMV co-occurrence with hypergeometric tests, applying a repertoire-size bias correction to TCR pairs. To estimate false discovery rates, a later analysis permuted the HLA or CMV assignments 20 times. In a later analysis, co-occurring TCRs were grouped with DBSCAN, and TCRdist sequence similarity was added when clustering was performed within HLA-allele-positive subsets. Repertoires with fewer than 30,000 or more than 120,000 public chains were left out of co-occurrence clustering, as were about 5 repertoires with anomalous nucleotide sharing. The immuneACCESS repertoire file appears here via TCRdb, limited to in-frame rearrangements. These files lack a portion of the clones; in checked studies, under half of the deficit traces to unresolved V genes, and the cause of the others is not known. Clone size and the V and J calls come from that table; the DNA yielded D and trimming. The sample profile shows 200,000 to 250,000 clones; about 81% of them were found once. Together, the top ten hold 5% to 6.5% of the sample.

The CDR3 has 12 amino acids, counting the end cysteine and phenylalanine. Only the CDR3 portion is preserved as DNA: 36 bases, with reading frame beginning at the first base. For CDR1 and CDR2, the germline V gene lists KGHSH and LQKENI. V gives up 3 bases and J gives up 6 bases, and the segment between their germline ends measures 8 bases. On the study overall, not on this receptor specifically: Cytomegalovirus status was reported to be diagnosed by the classifier with high specificity and sensitivity in both the original and validation cohorts. Strong co-occurrence of HLA alleles, especially DR and DQ, made assigning TCR associations to individual alleles difficult. A later analysis associated about 17,000 TCR beta sequences with specific HLA alleles at a false discovery rate of 0.05. A later genetic analysis reported fewer N-insertions in productive TCRs among donors in an Asian-associated ancestry cluster than the approximately 700-donor mean. A later genetic analysis associated a missense DCLRE1C variant with V-gene and J-gene trimming of TCR beta chains, and an independent cohort replicated the association. Several of the top co-occurrence clusters appeared to be linked to parvovirus B19, influenza, CMV and Epstein-Barr virus, according to a later analysis. Some IMGT-functional V segments, including TRBV6-2 and TRBV6-3, could not be distinguished by the 87-base-pair reads and were therefore excluded. According to the authors, the approach could potentially be generalized to other disease states and immunological phenotypes. Correlated functional status among segregating V segments might reflect linkage disequilibrium, but an unknown experimental factor could not be ruled out. Most TCR sequences were observed very rarely across donors, whereas some public TCRs were present in many individuals. In a later analysis, HLA-associated TCR beta chains showed more clonal expansion and lower generation probabilities than non-associated chains that were equally common. In an earlier analysis of some 540 of the donors, most TCR beta V segments appeared in productive rearrangements about 90% or about 30% of the time, broadly matching IMGT annotations. In vitro tests confirmed that a few of the cytomegalovirus-associated TCR beta chains recognize cytomegalovirus antigens. A group of highly shared sequence variants was considered likely to be a technical artifact of the sequencing pipeline. A later analysis found that TCR association rates varied across HLA loci, with DRB1 alleles showing the most associated TCRs and HLA-C alleles the fewest. In the study, some 160 TCR beta chains were listed as associated with cytomegalovirus. A later analysis found that most CMV-associated TCR beta chains appeared HLA-restricted, with HLA associations seemingly driven largely by CMV exposure. A further reported finding was that TCR beta sequences accurately predicted the HLA-A and HLA-B alleles for most subjects in the first cohort. Roughly 15 rarely observed V segments, including chromosome 9 orphons, were excluded from the earlier analysis of approximately 600 of the donors because counts were too low. HLA typing was unavailable for some donors at each locus, so association tests used only the typed subset. The presence/absence analyses assumed that sequencing depth was roughly uniform across donors, and that assumption may not be true. In this cohort, only TCR beta chains were sequenced, and detectable features were limited by the absence of alpha or paired-chain data. Immune exposure information for the cohort was limited to CMV serostatus.

The receptor's source is a middle-aged woman in good health and CMV-seropositive. The sample taken for sequencing was PBMCs. This chain is built from TRBV18 and TRBJ1-1, with no reliable assignment of the D segment. In nucleotides, the sequence is TGTGCCAGCTCACCCAGTCCTTCTGAAGCTTTCTTT. Its protein is CASSPSPSEAFF.